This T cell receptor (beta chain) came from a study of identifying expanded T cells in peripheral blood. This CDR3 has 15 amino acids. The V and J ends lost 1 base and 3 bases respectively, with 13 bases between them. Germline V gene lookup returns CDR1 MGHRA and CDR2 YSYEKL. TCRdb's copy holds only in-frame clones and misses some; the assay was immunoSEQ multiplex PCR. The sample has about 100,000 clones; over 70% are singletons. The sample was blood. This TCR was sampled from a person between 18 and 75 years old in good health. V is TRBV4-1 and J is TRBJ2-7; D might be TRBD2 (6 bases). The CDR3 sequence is CASSQARGLFYEQYF. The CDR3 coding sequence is TGCGCCAGCAGCCAAGCAAGGGGACTTTTCTACGAGCAGTACTTC.